The following is a T cell receptor (beta chain) sequence with its context. Clones were read by immunoSEQ multiplex PCR, and TCRdb kept only the in-frame ones, dropping some. The data contain about 270,000 clones, around 87% of them singletons. CDR1 and CDR2 (germline): SNHLY, FYNNEI. The J segment lost 0 bases and the V segment lost 8 bases, leaving 6 bases of the junction unmatched. CDR3 length: 15 amino acids. The data stem from a study of blood T cell repertoires in COVID-19. Sequenced sample: PBMCs or T cells enriched from blood (not recorded which). The V and J genes are TRBV2 and TRBJ1-1; TRBD1 matches 10 bases. The receptor comes from a woman aged 18-35 years who had recovered from COVID-19. The CDR3 spells CASGRTGGVNTEAFF. In DNA, the CDR3 is TGTGCCAGCGGCCGGACAGGGGGAGTGAACACTGAAGCTTTCTTT.